A selection of T cell receptor beta chains follows, all from one sample in a study of T cells in Graves' hyperthyroidism and ophthalmopathy. From the multiplex PCR reads, TCRdb called clonotypes with MiXCR, one entry per CDR3 protein. The sample records over 550,000 distinct CDR3 sequences, 16% being singletons. The sample comprised blood. These receptors originate from a woman aged 18-29 years with Graves' hyperthyroidism. Each CDR3 is given with its conserved first and last residue. D genes are given only for firm matches. Some rows mark clone size as missing; the rest say once, few, many or name a class of expanded clone.

CDR3 DNA: TGTGCCAGCACCTCCTATGGTGGTAGCGGCTACAATGAGCAGTTCTTC
CDR3 protein: CASTSYGGSGYNEQFF
J gene: TRBJ2-1
V gene: TRBV6-2/TRBV6-3
clone size: few
D gene: NA

CDR3 DNA: TGTGCCATCAGTGATTCAGATACGCAGTATTTT
CDR3 protein: CAISDSDTQYF
J gene: TRBJ2-3
V gene: TRBV10-3
clone size: NA
D gene: NA

CDR3 DNA: TGTGCCATCAGCGTACGGACCTCGGCTAATTCACCCCTCCACTTT
CDR3 protein: CAISVRTSANSPLHF
J gene: TRBJ1-6
V gene: TRBV10-3
clone size: NA
D gene: NA

CDR3 DNA: TGCAGCGTTGAAGTAGAAGGGCCCTACGAGCAGTACTTC
CDR3 protein: CSVEVEGPYEQYF
J gene: TRBJ2-7
V gene: TRBV29-1
clone size: NA
D gene: NA

CDR3 DNA: TGTGCCAGCATCCAGTCCCGGGCCCTAACCTCCGAGCAGTACTTC
CDR3 protein: CASIQSRALTSEQYF
J gene: TRBJ2-7
V gene: TRBV2
clone size: many
D gene: NA

CDR3 DNA: TGTGCCAGCAGCGGACAGGATATCTATGGCTACACCTTC
CDR3 protein: CASSGQDIYGYTF
J gene: TRBJ1-2
V gene: TRBV5-6
clone size: many
D gene: TRBD1

CDR3 DNA: TGTGCCAGCAGCGGGGACGCCTCTGGCTACACCTTC
CDR3 protein: CASSGDASGYTF
J gene: TRBJ1-2
V gene: TRBV7-9
clone size: few
D gene: NA

CDR3 DNA: TGCGCCAGCAGCGGCGGCTCCTACAATGAGCAGTTCTTC
CDR3 protein: CASSGGSYNEQFF
J gene: TRBJ2-1
V gene: TRBV5-1
clone size: many
D gene: NA

CDR3 DNA: TGTGCCAGCAGTACGAGTGGGGGGAACACTGAAGCTTTCTTT
CDR3 protein: CASSTSGGNTEAFF
J gene: TRBJ1-1
V gene: TRBV6-1
clone size: NA
D gene: NA

CDR3 DNA: TGTGCCAGCGGGGAGCGGGGGGGACCCTACGAGCAGTACTTC
CDR3 protein: CASGERGGPYEQYF
J gene: TRBJ2-7
V gene: TRBV6-1
clone size: NA
D gene: TRBD2

CDR3 DNA: TGTGCCAGCAGCCCCTACCGTCCCACAGATACGCAGTATTTT
CDR3 protein: CASSPYRPTDTQYF
J gene: TRBJ2-3
V gene: TRBV11-2
clone size: many
D gene: NA

CDR3 DNA: TGCAGTGCTAGAGGGCTGGGCGGAGGGGACACCGGGGAGCTGTTTTTT
CDR3 protein: CSARGLGGGDTGELFF
J gene: TRBJ2-2
V gene: TRBV20-1
clone size: many
D gene: NA

CDR3 DNA: TGTGCCAGTGGGGGGGACAGGGCCGCAGGGCAGTTCTTC
CDR3 protein: CASGGDRAAGQFF
J gene: TRBJ2-1
V gene: TRBV28
clone size: many
D gene: TRBD1

CDR3 DNA: TGCGCCAGCAGCAACCACGGGACAGGGTACAATGAGCAGTTCTTC
CDR3 protein: CASSNHGTGYNEQFF
J gene: TRBJ2-1
V gene: TRBV5-1
clone size: many
D gene: TRBD1

CDR3 DNA: TGTGCCAGCAGCTTATCGGCCTACAGGGGAATGAAAAACATTCAGTACTTC
CDR3 protein: CASSLSAYRGMKNIQYF
J gene: TRBJ2-4
V gene: TRBV7-2
clone size: few
D gene: TRBD1

CDR3 DNA: TGTGCCAGCAGCCAAGCGGGACCGGGTGCCGGCTACACCTTC
CDR3 protein: CASSQAGPGAGYTF
J gene: TRBJ1-2
V gene: TRBV14
clone size: NA
D gene: NA

CDR3 DNA: TGTGCCAGCACTCACAGAACAGGGTACTCTGGAAACACCATATATTTT
CDR3 protein: CASTHRTGYSGNTIYF
J gene: TRBJ1-3
V gene: TRBV6-2/TRBV6-3
clone size: few
D gene: NA

CDR3 DNA: TGTGCCAGCAGTTTACAGATCACTGGAAACACCATATATTTT
CDR3 protein: CASSLQITGNTIYF
J gene: TRBJ1-3
V gene: TRBV12-3/TRBV12-4
clone size: NA
D gene: NA

CDR3 DNA: TGCGCCAGCAGCTTGGCCAGACAGGTACCGGCGAACACCGGGGAGCTGTTTTTT
CDR3 protein: CASSLARQVPANTGELFF
J gene: TRBJ2-2
V gene: TRBV5-1
clone size: many
D gene: NA

CDR3 DNA: TGTGCCAGCAGCCCCCCCCGGTCGGACACTGAAGCTTTCTTT
CDR3 protein: CASSPPRSDTEAFF
J gene: TRBJ1-1
V gene: TRBV7-9
clone size: NA
D gene: NA

CDR3 DNA: TGTGCCAGCAGCAGCGGGGCTCTCTCCTACGAGCAGTACTTC
CDR3 protein: CASSSGALSYEQYF
J gene: TRBJ2-7
V gene: TRBV7-9
clone size: few
D gene: TRBD2

CDR3 DNA: TGTGCCACCAGCAGAGAGTCGGGGGCCAGCTATGGCTACACCTTC
CDR3 protein: CATSRESGASYGYTF
J gene: TRBJ1-2
V gene: TRBV15
clone size: many
D gene: NA

CDR3 DNA: TGTGCCAGCAGCCATTTAGACAGCACGCCCCAGCATTTT
CDR3 protein: CASSHLDSTPQHF
J gene: TRBJ1-5
V gene: TRBV3-1
clone size: many
D gene: NA

CDR3 DNA: TGTGCCAGCACCAGGACTAGCGGACTCACAGATACGCAGTATTTT
CDR3 protein: CASTRTSGLTDTQYF
J gene: TRBJ2-3
V gene: TRBV12-3/TRBV12-4
clone size: many
D gene: TRBD2

CDR3 DNA: TGCGCCAGCAGCTTGGACTTGGGGCTCAGGGGCTACACCTTC
CDR3 protein: CASSLDLGLRGYTF
J gene: TRBJ1-2
V gene: TRBV5-1
clone size: many
D gene: NA

CDR3 DNA: TGTGCCAGCAGTCGGGGGAGCGGGAGGGGTACAGATACGCAGTATTTT
CDR3 protein: CASSRGSGRGTDTQYF
J gene: TRBJ2-3
V gene: TRBV6-1
clone size: NA
D gene: TRBD2

CDR3 DNA: TGCGCCAGCAGCATCGGACAGGGCTGGGTCTATGGCTACACCTTC
CDR3 protein: CASSIGQGWVYGYTF
J gene: TRBJ1-2
V gene: TRBV5-1
clone size: few
D gene: TRBD1

CDR3 DNA: TGTGCCAGCAGTTACTTCGGACTAGCGGGAGGGCCCCACGAGCAGTACTTC
CDR3 protein: CASSYFGLAGGPHEQYF
J gene: TRBJ2-7
V gene: TRBV6-2/TRBV6-3
clone size: many
D gene: TRBD2

CDR3 DNA: TGCAGTGCCAGACTGACAGGGAGAACGGTCGCTTTCTTT
CDR3 protein: CSARLTGRTVAFF
J gene: TRBJ1-1
V gene: TRBV20-1
clone size: NA
D gene: TRBD1

CDR3 DNA: TGTGCCAGCAGTTCCGGGACCCAACTGTTTTTT
CDR3 protein: CASSSGTQLFF
J gene: TRBJ1-4
V gene: TRBV6-1
clone size: NA
D gene: NA

CDR3 DNA: TGTGCCAGCAGAGCCCTGTCGTGGTCCCAAGAGACCCAGTACTTC
CDR3 protein: CASRALSWSQETQYF
J gene: TRBJ2-5
V gene: TRBV12-3/TRBV12-4
clone size: few
D gene: NA

CDR3 DNA: TGCGCCAGCAGCCGTAGACAGGGGGTGAGCTCCTACGAGCAGTACTTC
CDR3 protein: CASSRRQGVSSYEQYF
J gene: TRBJ2-7
V gene: TRBV4-1
clone size: few
D gene: TRBD1

CDR3 DNA: TGTGCCAGCAGTCCGGGACAGCTTAACTACGAGCAGTACTTC
CDR3 protein: CASSPGQLNYEQYF
J gene: TRBJ2-7
V gene: TRBV6-2/TRBV6-3
clone size: few
D gene: TRBD1

CDR3 DNA: TGTGCCAGCAGTGATCTGCAGGGAGACTATAATTCACCCCTCCACTTT
CDR3 protein: CASSDLQGDYNSPLHF
J gene: TRBJ1-6
V gene: TRBV25-1
clone size: NA
D gene: NA

CDR3 DNA: TGTGCCAGCAGAAAAGACAGAGGCTCCTACAATGAGCAGTTCTTC
CDR3 protein: CASRKDRGSYNEQFF
J gene: TRBJ2-1
V gene: TRBV6-1
clone size: few
D gene: NA

CDR3 DNA: TGTGCCAGCAGCCCACTACAGGGGTGGGAGACCCAGTACTTC
CDR3 protein: CASSPLQGWETQYF
J gene: TRBJ2-5
V gene: TRBV7-8
clone size: few
D gene: TRBD1

CDR3 DNA: TGTGCCACCAGTGATCAGTGGGGGGGAGAGACCCAGTACTTC
CDR3 protein: CATSDQWGGETQYF
J gene: TRBJ2-5
V gene: TRBV24-1
clone size: NA
D gene: TRBD2

CDR3 DNA: TGTGCCAGCAGCGAACGTTTTAGCGGGGCAGAGACCCAGTACTTC
CDR3 protein: CASSERFSGAETQYF
J gene: TRBJ2-5
V gene: TRBV9
clone size: NA
D gene: TRBD2

CDR3 DNA: TGCAGTGCTACTCGGGCGGGGGGCCTCTATGAGCAGTTCTTC
CDR3 protein: CSATRAGGLYEQFF
J gene: TRBJ2-1
V gene: TRBV20-1
clone size: many
D gene: TRBD2

CDR3 DNA: TGTGCCAGCAGTGTAACAGGGAACCAGCCCCAGCATTTT
CDR3 protein: CASSVTGNQPQHF
J gene: TRBJ1-5
V gene: TRBV6-1
clone size: many
D gene: NA

CDR3 DNA: TGTACCAGCAGTGGCCAGGGGAATGAAAAACTGTTTTTT
CDR3 protein: CTSSGQGNEKLFF
J gene: TRBJ1-4
V gene: TRBV6-2/TRBV6-3
clone size: few
D gene: NA

CDR3 DNA: TGTGCCGGACAAGGGGGCGCGAACACCGGGGAGCTGTTTTTT
CDR3 protein: CAGQGGANTGELFF
J gene: TRBJ2-2
V gene: TRBV6-2/TRBV6-3
clone size: NA
D gene: TRBD1

CDR3 DNA: TGTGCCAGTAGTATAGGATGGTCCCCTGGGGCCAACGTCCTGACTTTC
CDR3 protein: CASSIGWSPGANVLTF
J gene: TRBJ2-6
V gene: TRBV19
clone size: NA
D gene: NA

CDR3 DNA: TGCAGCGTTGAACGCTTCACCGGGGGCTACACCTTC
CDR3 protein: CSVERFTGGYTF
J gene: TRBJ1-2
V gene: TRBV29-1
clone size: few
D gene: NA

CDR3 DNA: TGTGCCAGCTCAATCGGCGGCAGCCACTATGGCTACACCTTC
CDR3 protein: CASSIGGSHYGYTF
J gene: TRBJ1-2
V gene: TRBV27
clone size: NA
D gene: NA

CDR3 DNA: TGTGCCAGCAGGTTAACGGGAGGGCTAGACGAGCAGTACTTC
CDR3 protein: CASRLTGGLDEQYF
J gene: TRBJ2-7
V gene: TRBV11-2
clone size: many
D gene: TRBD2

CDR3 DNA: TGCAGCGGGCGGGACGGGCGTTTGGAGACCCAGTACTTC
CDR3 protein: CSGRDGRLETQYF
J gene: TRBJ2-5
V gene: TRBV29-1
clone size: few
D gene: NA

CDR3 DNA: TGTGCCAGCAGCTTATCGTCTAGCGGGAGGTACAATGAGCAGTTCTTC
CDR3 protein: CASSLSSSGRYNEQFF
J gene: TRBJ2-1
V gene: TRBV11-2
clone size: few
D gene: TRBD2